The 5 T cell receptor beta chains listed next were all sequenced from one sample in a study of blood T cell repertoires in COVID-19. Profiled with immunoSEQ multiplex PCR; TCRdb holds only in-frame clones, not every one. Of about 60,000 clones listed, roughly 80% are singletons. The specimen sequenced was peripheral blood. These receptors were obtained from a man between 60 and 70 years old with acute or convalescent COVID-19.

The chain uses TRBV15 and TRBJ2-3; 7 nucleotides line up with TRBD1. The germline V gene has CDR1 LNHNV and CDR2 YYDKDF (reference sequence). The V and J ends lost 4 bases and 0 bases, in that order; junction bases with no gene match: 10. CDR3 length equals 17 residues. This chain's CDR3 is CATSKPVGGSSTDTQYF. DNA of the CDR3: TGTGCCACCAGCAAACCGGTAGGGGGCTCTAGCACAGATACGCAGTATTTT.

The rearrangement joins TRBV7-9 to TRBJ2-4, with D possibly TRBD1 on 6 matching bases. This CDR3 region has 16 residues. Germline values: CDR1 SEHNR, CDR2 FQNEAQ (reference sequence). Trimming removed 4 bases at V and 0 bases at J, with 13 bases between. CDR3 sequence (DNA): TGTGCCAGCAGCTCCGGGACACAACTAGCCAAAAACATTCAGTACTTC. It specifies CASSSGTQLAKNIQYF.

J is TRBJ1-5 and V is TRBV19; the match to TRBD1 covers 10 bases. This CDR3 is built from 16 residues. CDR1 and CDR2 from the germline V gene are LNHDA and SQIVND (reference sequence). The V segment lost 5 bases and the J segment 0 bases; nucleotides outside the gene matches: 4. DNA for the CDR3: TGTGCCAGTAGTCCGACAGGGGGCCATAGCAATCAGCCCCAGCATTTT. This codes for CASSPTGGHSNQPQHF.

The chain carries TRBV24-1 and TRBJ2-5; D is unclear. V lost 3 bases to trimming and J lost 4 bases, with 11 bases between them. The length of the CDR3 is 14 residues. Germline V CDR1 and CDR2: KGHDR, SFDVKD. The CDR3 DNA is TGTGCCACCAGTGATCCCGACATCAGAGAGACCCAGTACTTC. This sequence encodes CATSDPDIRETQYF.

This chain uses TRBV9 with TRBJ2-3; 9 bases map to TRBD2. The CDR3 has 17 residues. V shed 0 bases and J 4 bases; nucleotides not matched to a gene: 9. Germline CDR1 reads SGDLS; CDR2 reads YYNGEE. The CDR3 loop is CASSVGGGGGASDTQYF. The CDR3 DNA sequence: TGTGCCAGCAGCGTAGGAGGTGGCGGGGGGGCCTCAGATACGCAGTATTTT. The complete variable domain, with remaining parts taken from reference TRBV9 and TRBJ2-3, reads DSGVTQTPKHLITATGQRVTLRCSPRSGDLSVYWYQQSLDQGLQFLIQYYNGEERAKGNILERFSAQQFPDLHSELNLSSLELGDSALYFCASSVGGGGGASDTQYFGPGTRLTVL.